This T cell receptor beta chain was captured in a study of CXCR3-negative and CXCR3-positive naive CD8 T cells. About the research overall: Every library held about 1.5 +/- 0.3 million TRB reads, and the total came to roughly 140 million.

General study results and limits: The study found more hydrophobic TRB CDR3s in CXCR3-positive naive cells than in CXCR3-negative naive cells. Both naive subsets, CXCR3-negative and CXCR3-positive, displayed similar TRBV-TRBJ usage, unlike memory cells.

CDR3 length: 15 amino acids. On this clonotype: Its cognate antigen is unknown.

The libraries of TRB cDNA were prepared using 5' RACE with UMI labels. After re-calling the 5' RACE reads, TCRdb lists one entry per CDR3 protein, DNA absent. This sample's table has some 140,000 distinct CDR3 sequences. Sorting yielded triplicates of approximately 300,000 cells for each CD8+ T cell subset. Identification of naive CD8+ T cells rested on CD45RO-CCR7+CD27+CD95- status. This receptor was identified in a human donor in good health. Some clones in this sample may be carry-over from other donors' samples. The sample comprised naive CXCR3+ CD8+ T cells from blood. Subset here: CD45RO-CCR7+CD27+CD95- naive CD8+ T cells expressing CXCR3 (TNR3+). V is TRBV12-3 or TRBV12-4 and J is TRBJ1-1. This CDR3 reads CASGWGRALGTEAFF.